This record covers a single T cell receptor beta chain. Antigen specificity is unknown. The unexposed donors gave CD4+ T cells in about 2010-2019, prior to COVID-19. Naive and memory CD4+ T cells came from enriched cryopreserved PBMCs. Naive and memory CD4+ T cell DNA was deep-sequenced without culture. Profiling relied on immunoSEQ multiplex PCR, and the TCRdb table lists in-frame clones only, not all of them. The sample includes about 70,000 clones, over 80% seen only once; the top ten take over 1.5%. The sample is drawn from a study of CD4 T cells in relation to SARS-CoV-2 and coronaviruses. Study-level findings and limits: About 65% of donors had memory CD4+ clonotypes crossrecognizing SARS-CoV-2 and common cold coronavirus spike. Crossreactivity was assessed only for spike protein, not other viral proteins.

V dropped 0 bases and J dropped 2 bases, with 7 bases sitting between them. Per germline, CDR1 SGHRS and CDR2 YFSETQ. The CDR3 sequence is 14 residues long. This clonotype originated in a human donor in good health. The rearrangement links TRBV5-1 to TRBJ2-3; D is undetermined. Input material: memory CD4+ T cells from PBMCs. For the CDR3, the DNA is TGCGCCAGCAGCTTGGTGGTAGACACAGATACGCAGTATTTT. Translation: CASSLVVDTDTQYF.